Listed below are T cell receptor beta chains from one sample, sequenced in a study of T cell changes during pregnancy in multiple sclerosis. Method: immunoSEQ multiplex PCR; TCRdb's copy keeps in-frame clones and lacks some. The data contain some 74,000 clones, around 92% of them seen just once; the ten biggest clones take up less than 2.5%. The sequences come from peripheral blood, collected before pregnancy. All receptors come from a female donor with multiple sclerosis, enrolled in a pregnancy study. Both conserved end residues are part of each CDR3. The D gene is left open where the match is weak. Clone size is given for some rows only: seen once, a few or many times, or a class if the clone is expanded.

>TRBJ1-1|TRBV19|NA|NA
CASSIFGRGNTEAFF
TGTGCCAGTAGTATATTCGGCAGGGGGAACACTGAAGCTTTCTTT
>TRBJ2-3|TRBV5-1|NA|NA
CASSLETGTDTQYF
TGCGCCAGCAGCTTGGAGACGGGAACAGATACGCAGTATTTT
>TRBJ1-1|TRBV4-3|NA|NA
CASSQDTGTEAFF
TGCGCCAGCAGCCAGGATACCGGGACTGAAGCTTTCTTT
>TRBJ2-3|TRBV6-1|NA|NA
CASSERRPLGTTTDTQYF
TGTGCCAGCAGTGAACGCCGGCCCCTCGGGACAACCACAGATACGCAGTATTTT
>TRBJ2-3|TRBV4-3|NA|NA
CASSQGVAGITTDTQYF
TGCGCCAGCAGCCAAGGAGTCGCAGGGATCACCACAGATACGCAGTATTTT
>TRBJ1-5|TRBV28|NA|NA
CASSTTGGRSNQPQHF
TGTGCCAGCTCTACGACGGGAGGTAGGAGCAATCAGCCCCAGCATTTT
>TRBJ2-7|TRBV5-6|NA|NA
CASSLGAPSASSYEQYF
TGTGCCAGCAGCTTGGGGGCCCCTAGCGCCTCATCCTACGAGCAGTACTTC
>TRBJ2-5|TRBV28|TRBD2|NA
CASRSRASGRARQETQYF
TGTGCCAGCAGAAGCAGGGCTAGCGGGAGGGCCAGGCAAGAGACCCAGTACTTC
>TRBJ2-5|TRBV15|TRBD2|NA
CATSRVLAGGETQYF
TGTGCCACCAGCAGAGTCCTAGCGGGAGGCGAGACCCAGTACTTC
>TRBJ1-5|TRBV19|NA|NA
CASQDQYSNQPQHF
TGTGCCAGTCAAGATCAGTATAGCAATCAGCCCCAGCATTTT
>TRBJ1-1|TRBV25-1|TRBD1|NA
CASSERGLTEAFF
TGTGCCAGCAGTGAGAGGGGGCTCACTGAAGCTTTCTTT
>TRBJ2-7|TRBV27|NA|NA
CASSFEAGASYEQYF
TGTGCCAGCAGTTTTGAGGCGGGGGCGAGCTACGAGCAGTACTTC
>TRBJ2-7|TRBV18|TRBD1|NA
CASSPSPGQGEIKQYF
TGTGCCAGCTCACCTTCCCCGGGACAGGGGGAAATAAAGCAGTACTTC
>TRBJ1-3|TRBV5-4|NA|NA
CASSLPPGLSDTIYF
TGTGCCAGCAGCTTGCCCCCAGGGCTTTCGGACACCATATATTTT
>TRBJ2-3|TRBV18|NA|NA
CASSPGAADTQYF
TGTGCCAGCTCACCAGGGGCAGCAGATACGCAGTATTTT
>TRBJ2-7|TRBV11-2|TRBD1|NA
CASSQGMGQGSHEQYF
TGTGCCAGCAGCCAAGGTATGGGACAGGGGTCCCACGAGCAGTACTTC
>TRBJ1-3|TRBV11-3|NA|NA
CASSDTDRKLSGNTIYF
TGTGCCAGCAGCGACACCGACAGGAAACTCTCTGGAAACACCATATATTTT
>TRBJ1-1|TRBV4-2|NA|NA
CASSQELQGNTEAFF
TGTGCCAGCAGCCAAGAGCTACAGGGGAACACTGAAGCTTTCTTT
>TRBJ2-2|TRBV9|NA|NA
CASSVGQSNTGELFF
TGTGCCAGCAGCGTGGGACAATCGAACACCGGGGAGCTGTTTTTT
>TRBJ2-7|TRBV5-1|TRBD2|NA
CASSRTPGGTYEQYF
TGCGCCAGCAGCCGGACTCCGGGGGGGACCTACGAGCAGTACTTC
>TRBJ2-7|TRBV27|TRBD2|NA
CASSLTSGREQYF
TGTGCCAGCAGTTTGACTAGCGGGAGAGAGCAGTACTTC
>TRBJ2-7|TRBV29-1|TRBD1|NA
CSVVSPETGGTSYEQYF
TGCAGCGTTGTAAGCCCGGAGACAGGGGGCACCTCCTACGAGCAGTACTTC
>TRBJ2-1|TRBV5-4|TRBD1|NA
CASSLMTGTGAAYNEQFF
TGTGCCAGCAGCCTCATGACGGGGACAGGGGCCGCCTACAATGAGCAGTTCTTC
>TRBJ2-7|TRBV5-1|NA|NA
CASSFAGTSYEQYF
TGCGCCAGCAGCTTTGCGGGTACCTCCTACGAGCAGTACTTC
>TRBJ2-7|TRBV14|NA|NA
CASSQDWAEDDEQYF
TGTGCCAGCAGCCAAGATTGGGCAGAAGACGACGAGCAGTACTTC
>TRBJ1-1|TRBV4-1|NA|NA
CASSFNRETEAFF
TGCGCCAGCAGCTTCAATAGGGAGACTGAAGCTTTCTTT
>TRBJ2-1|TRBV11-3|TRBD2|NA
CASSFGLAVGDEQFF
TGTGCCAGCAGCTTCGGACTAGCGGTGGGGGATGAGCAGTTCTTC
>TRBJ2-1|TRBV27|TRBD2|NA
CASSPRLANEQFF
TGTGCCAGCAGTCCACGACTAGCCAATGAGCAGTTCTTC
>TRBJ2-2|TRBV14|NA|NA
CASSQQVAGELFF
TGTGCCAGCAGCCAACAGGTGGCCGGGGAGCTGTTTTTT
>TRBJ2-7|TRBV2|NA|NA
CASSEASGQNYEQYF
TGTGCCAGCAGTGAAGCATCCGGACAGAACTACGAGCAGTACTTC
>TRBJ2-7|TRBV9|TRBD2|NA
CASSVDGGGTYEQYF
TGTGCCAGCAGCGTAGACGGCGGGGGGACATACGAGCAGTACTTC
>TRBJ1-2|TRBV5-1|NA|NA
CASSLTTGFDGYTF
TGCGCCAGCAGCTTAACCACAGGGTTCGACGGCTACACCTTC
>TRBJ1-2|TRBV28|TRBD1|NA
CASSRPGTGNYGYTF
TGTGCCAGCAGTCGTCCCGGGACAGGGAACTATGGCTACACCTTC
>TRBJ1-1|TRBV30|TRBD1|NA
CAWSILPGQGAEAFF
TGTGCCTGGAGCATACTCCCGGGACAGGGGGCTGAAGCTTTCTTT
>TRBJ1-5|TRBV2|NA|NA
CASSDPDRIGQPQHF
TGTGCCAGCAGTGATCCCGACAGGATAGGACAGCCCCAGCATTTT
>TRBJ2-1|TRBV6-5|TRBD2|NA
CASRPGLANNEQFF
TGTGCCAGCAGACCGGGACTAGCGAACAATGAGCAGTTCTTC
>TRBJ2-7|TRBV10-3|TRBD1|NA
CAISGTGEIYEQYF
TGTGCCATCAGTGGGACAGGGGAGATCTACGAGCAGTACTTC
>TRBJ1-4|TRBV29-1|NA|NA
CSVRGLPNEKLFF
TGCAGCGTTAGGGGACTACCCAATGAAAAACTGTTTTTT
>TRBJ2-2|TRBV28|NA|NA
CASGLPEDTGELFF
TGTGCCAGCGGATTACCAGAGGACACCGGGGAGCTGTTTTTT
>TRBJ2-7|TRBV9|NA|NA
CASSPRAVADTYEQYF
TGTGCCAGCAGCCCCCGGGCCGTAGCGGATACCTACGAGCAGTACTTC
>TRBJ2-7|TRBV7-2|TRBD1|NA
CASSSRQGLSYEQYF
TGTGCCAGCAGCTCCCGACAGGGTCTCTCCTACGAGCAGTACTTC
>TRBJ1-1|TRBV19|NA|NA
CASMGLLVGHHTEAFF
TGTGCCAGTATGGGCTTGTTAGTGGGTCATCACACTGAAGCTTTCTTT
>TRBJ2-1|TRBV19|TRBD2|NA
CASRSSGTSGYNEQFF
TGTGCCAGTAGGAGTTCCGGGACTAGCGGATACAATGAGCAGTTCTTC
>TRBJ2-5|TRBV4-3|TRBD2|NA
CASSHELADQETQYF
TGCGCCAGCAGCCATGAACTAGCGGACCAAGAGACCCAGTACTTC
>TRBJ2-3|TRBV2|NA|NA
CASNDGGTTDTQYF
TGTGCCAGCAATGATGGCGGGACCACAGATACGCAGTATTTT
>TRBJ2-5|TRBV7-2|NA|NA
CASSLVGQSGETQYF
TGTGCCAGCAGCTTAGTTGGTCAGTCCGGGGAGACCCAGTACTTC
>TRBJ2-7|TRBV11-3|TRBD2|NA
CASSLGLAGVGEQYF
TGTGCCAGCAGCCTAGGACTAGCGGGAGTTGGCGAGCAGTACTTC
>TRBJ2-7|TRBV9|NA|once
CASSGAGNEQYF
TGTGCCAGCAGTGGAGCAGGGAACGAGCAGTACTTC